What follows describes a single T cell receptor beta chain. This sample is drawn from a study of CD8+CD57+ T cells in acquired aplastic anemia. Genomic DNA constituted the template upon which TCR beta VDJ and CDR3 profiling was performed. One entry per CDR3 protein results from TCRdb running MiXCR on the reads. The profile shows hundreds of thousands of distinct CDR3 sequences, around 72% of them singletons. CDR1 is MGHDK, CDR2 SYGVNS, per germline. The CDR3 loop spans 15 amino acids. The ends were cut back, 6 bases at V and 1 base at J, with 14 bases in the middle. This chain links TRBV25-1 with TRBJ2-3, with TRBD1 as a possible D gene (5 bases). Sequencing input: sorted CD4+, CD8+, or CD8+CD57+ T cells (not recorded which) from PBMCs. This sequence was found in a human donor in good health, serving as a control. The DNA of the CDR3 is TGTGCCAGCAGCTTAGCCGGACATTGCACAGATACGCAGTATTTT. Translated, it gives CASSLAGHCTDTQYF.